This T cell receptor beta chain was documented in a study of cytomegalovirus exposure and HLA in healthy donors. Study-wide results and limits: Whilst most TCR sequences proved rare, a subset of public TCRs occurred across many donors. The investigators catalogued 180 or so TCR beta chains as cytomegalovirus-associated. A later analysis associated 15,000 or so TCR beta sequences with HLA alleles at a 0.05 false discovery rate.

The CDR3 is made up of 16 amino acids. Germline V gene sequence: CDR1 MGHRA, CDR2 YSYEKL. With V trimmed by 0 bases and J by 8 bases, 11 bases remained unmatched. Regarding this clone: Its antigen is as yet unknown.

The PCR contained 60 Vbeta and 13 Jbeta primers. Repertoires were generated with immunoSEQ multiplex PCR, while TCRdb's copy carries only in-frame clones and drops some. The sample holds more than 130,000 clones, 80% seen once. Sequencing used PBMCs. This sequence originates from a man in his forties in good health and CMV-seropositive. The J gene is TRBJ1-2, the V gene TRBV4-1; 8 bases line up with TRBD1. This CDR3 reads CASSQEVTGGSRGYTF. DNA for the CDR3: TGCGCCAGCAGCCAAGAAGTTACAGGGGGTTCCCGGGGCTACACCTTC.